This TCR beta chain came from a study of cytomegalovirus exposure and HLA in healthy donors (dated by TCRdb to the late 2010s). General notes on the study: According to an earlier analysis of 450 to 650 of the donors, about 170 million T cells yielded approximately 120 million unique TCR beta sequences and approximately 300 Gb of sequence data. All discovery cohort repertoires had been generated using a single sequencing platform. To predict cytomegalovirus infection status, the study brought together high-throughput TCR immunosequencing, statistical association of individual TCRs with disease status, and machine learning. Donor age, sex, ethnicity and CMV serostatus were compiled together with the repertoire data. Approximately 300 gigabases of sequencing data and 75 million to 85 million unique TCR sequences made up an early release that covered 640 HLA-typed donors. Roughly 5 DR-DQ haplotypes were handled as single units for association and clustering, since linkage in the cohort was strong. To study patterns of TCR occurrence, a later analysis re-analyzed previously published TCR beta repertoires from just over 650 donors and added high-resolution HLA genotyping. The study aimed to test whether cataloging public T cell receptors could reveal signatures of past pathogen exposure. In addition to the first cohort of 666 subjects, a separate validation cohort of 120 different subjects was used. In the later analysis, no new phenotypic data were used to find candidate immune exposures; instead, reliance was placed on TCR beta sequences and their occurrence across donors. On average, roughly 200,000 unique TCR beta nucleotide sequences were sequenced per donor among a few hundred genotyped donors of the cohort, with 15% to 20% of those sequences being non-productive. The number of donors typed differed by locus, with roughly 620-640 for A, B, C, DRB1 and DQB1, roughly 520 for DQA1, 600 to 610 for DPA1, and 472 for DPB1. In a later genetic analysis, genome-wide SNP genotypes for 398 of the 666 donors were used, and that subset was treated as a discovery cohort. Using immunosequencing, the study profiled T cell repertoires from 500 to 800 subjects and related those repertoires to cytomegalovirus serostatus. Of the roughly 400 genotyped donors, 65% to 90% fell in the genetic ancestry cluster associated with self-reported Caucasian donors. In an earlier analysis of 587 of the donors, high-throughput TCR beta sequencing was used to judge whether each TCR beta V gene segment behaved as functional or pseudogenic. HLA typing covered class I and class II loci at four-digit resolution. Points the paper makes about the study in general: The study gave a list of some 150 TCR beta chains associated with cytomegalovirus. According to a later analysis, TCR association rates differed among HLA loci, with DRB1 alleles showing the most associated TCRs and HLA-C alleles showing the fewest. Linkage disequilibrium might explain the correlated functional status among segregating V segments, but an unknown experimental factor could not be excluded. This cohort had only TCR beta chains sequenced, and the lack of alpha or paired-chain data limited which features could be detected. Because HLA typing was missing for some donors at each locus, association tests included only the typed subset. According to a later analysis, parvovirus B19, influenza, CMV and Epstein-Barr virus appeared linked to several top co-occurrence clusters. While some public TCRs were present in many individuals, most TCR sequences turned up only very rarely across donors. The authors suggested that the approach could potentially be extended to other disease states and immunological phenotypes. A later genetic analysis reported fewer N-insertions in productive TCRs among donors in an Asian-associated ancestry cluster than the roughly 700-donor mean. An earlier analysis of several hundred of the donors showed that most TCR beta V segments appeared in productive rearrangements either about 87% or about 30% of the time, which broadly matched IMGT annotations. A further reported finding was that TCR beta sequences accurately predicted the HLA-A and HLA-B alleles for most subjects in the first cohort. When HLA alleles, especially DR and DQ, strongly co-occurred, TCR associations were difficult to assign to individual alleles. In a later analysis, HLA-associated TCR beta chains showed more clonal expansion and lower generation probabilities than non-associated chains that were equally common. A cluster of highly shared sequence variants was judged likely to be a technical artifact of the sequencing pipeline. Three of the identified cytomegalovirus-associated TCR beta chains were confirmed in vitro to be specific for cytomegalovirus antigens. An association between a missense DCLRE1C variant and V-gene and J-gene trimming of TCR beta chains was found in a later genetic analysis and replicated in an independent cohort. At a false discovery rate of 0.05, a later analysis linked some 18,000 TCR beta sequences to specific HLA alleles. In both the original and validation cohorts, the classifier was reported to diagnose cytomegalovirus status with high specificity and sensitivity. CMV serostatus was the only immune exposure information available for the cohort. Presence/absence analyses assumed roughly uniform sequencing depth across donors, an assumption that may not hold. Some IMGT-functional V segments, including TRBV6-2 and TRBV6-3, could not be told apart with the 87-base-pair reads, so those segments were excluded. In a later analysis, most CMV-associated TCR beta chains were found to appear HLA-restricted, with HLA associations seemingly driven largely by CMV exposure. The earlier analysis of approximately 560 of the donors excluded roughly 17 rarely observed V segments, including chromosome 9 orphons, because counts were too low.

Libraries were built with the immunoSEQ multiplex PCR assay. A mixture of 60 forward primers for TCR Vbeta segments and 13 reverse primers for TCR Jbeta segments was used in the multiplex PCR. A multiplex PCR assay on genomic DNA amplified the CDR3 region of rearranged TCR beta genes. On the Illumina HiSeq System, the amplified TCR beta libraries were sequenced as 87-base-pair reads. The authors' analysis ran thus. A later analysis tallied roughly 80 million unique TCR beta chains across the 610 or so repertoires, and about 10 million of those chains were shared by two or more donors. To remove PCR and sequencing errors, raw reads were error-corrected and collapsed into unique sequences using a nearest-neighbor algorithm that merged closely related sequences. Alignment of CDR3 sequences to IMGT reference sequences was used to assign V, D and J gene segments. For a sequence to be retained, a match of at least six nucleotides was required to both a V gene segment and a J gene segment. Rearrangements were classified as productive when the CDR3 lacked stop codons and remained in frame with V and J, and all other rearrangements were classified as non-productive. CDR3 was defined by IMGT convention, running from the second conserved V-encoded cysteine to the conserved J-encoded phenylalanine. The earlier analysis of some 580 of the donors excluded any sequence lacking an unambiguous match to a single V gene segment. An earlier analysis of several hundred of the donors called V segments functional above 56.7% productive rearrangements and segregating when the between-donor standard deviation exceeded 5%. A statistical classification framework was built to diagnose cytomegalovirus status from the catalog of TCR beta chain sequences. In a later analysis, TCR nucleotide sequences were compared against IMGT/GENE-DB human TR gene sequences so that V and J genes could be assigned. The TCRdist pipeline was used in a later analysis to assign CDR3 sequences and most-parsimonious VDJ recombination scenarios. In a later analysis, each TCR beta chain was defined by its CDR3 amino acid sequence together with its V-gene family, and reads without a unique V-gene family were excluded. In a later analysis, around 600 highly shared, low-generation-probability nucleotide sequences were removed to address suspected cross-contamination and a sequencing artifact. In a later analysis, a clonal expansion index for each public chain was calculated from normalized within-repertoire ranks of inferred template counts. In a later analysis, generation probabilities were computed using a VDJ recombination model fitted to out-of-frame rearrangements, and the results were checked against IGoR. In a later analysis, hypergeometric tests were used to score TCR-TCR, TCR-HLA and TCR-CMV co-occurrence, with a repertoire-size bias correction applied to TCR pairs. To estimate false discovery rates, a later analysis permuted the HLA or CMV assignments 20 times. In a later analysis, co-occurring TCRs were grouped using DBSCAN, and TCRdist sequence similarity was added for clustering within HLA-allele-positive subsets. Repertoires with fewer than 30,000 or more than 120,000 public chains were left out of co-occurrence clustering, as were five repertoires with anomalous nucleotide sharing. TCRdb stores this immuneACCESS table with in-frame sequences only. Part of the clones is absent; in the studies checked, under half of the shortfall reflects unresolved V genes, and no reason is known for the rest. The V and J calls and clone size are taken from that table; D and trimming were inferred from the DNA. A total of about 160,000 clones appear in this sample, over 70% of them only once. Together, the top ten hold approximately 1.5% of the sample.

In total, 600 or so healthy bone marrow donors made up the cohort. At the time of sampling, all cohort members were nominally healthy, though unrecorded immune exposures were likely present. The donor was CMV seronegative and was included in the group of about 400 seronegative cohort members. A peripheral blood sample was provided by each donor, and peripheral blood mononuclear cells were used for TCR beta sequencing. Genomic DNA extraction from the blood cell samples was performed with the Qiagen DNeasy Blood Extraction Kit. Via the germline V gene, CDR1 is KGHSH and CDR2 LQKENI. After removal of 3 bases from V and 7 bases from J, the junction retains 6 bases not matched to a gene. The CDR3 sequence holds 15 residues, the cysteine and phenylalanine included. Solely the CDR3 DNA is kept, with 45 bases framed from the first base. Turning to this clone: Its antigen is currently not known. No base-level quality is on record; no much larger clone is a single base apart. This sample includes further DNA sequences coding for the same CDR3.

This sequence originates from a woman aged 25 to 45 in good health and CMV-seronegative. This receptor chain uses TRBV18 and TRBJ1-4, and TRBD1 matches 9 of the central bases. Sequences were obtained from PBMCs. The DNA reads TGTGCCAGCTCACCCCCGGGACAGGGAGGTGAAAAACTGTTTTTT. It is translated as CASSPPGQGGEKLFF.